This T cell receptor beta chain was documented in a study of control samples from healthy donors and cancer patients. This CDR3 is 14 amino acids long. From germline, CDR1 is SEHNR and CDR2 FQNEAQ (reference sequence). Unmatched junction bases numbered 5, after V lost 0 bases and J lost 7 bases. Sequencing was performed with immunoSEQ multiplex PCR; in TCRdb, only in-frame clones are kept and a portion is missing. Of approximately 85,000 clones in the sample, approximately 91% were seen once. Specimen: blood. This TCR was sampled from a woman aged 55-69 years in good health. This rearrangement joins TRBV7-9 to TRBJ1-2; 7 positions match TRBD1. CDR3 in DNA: TGTGCCAGCAGCTTAGCGCACAGGGGAGGTGGCTACACCTTC. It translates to CASSLAHRGGGYTF.